This TCR beta chain was recorded in a study of early T cells in non-severe SARS-CoV-2 infection. Study-level information: Chains stayed unpaired after sequencing of bulk RNA from unsorted whole blood.

The germline V gene has CDR1 SQVTM and CDR2 ANQGSEA. Between the trimmed V and J ends, which lost 4 bases and 4 bases, there was a span of 9 bases. The CDR3 is 12 amino acids. TCRdb independently ran MiXCR on the 5' RACE reads; one entry per CDR3 protein. The sample lists 55,000 to 75,000 distinct CDR3 sequences; over 9% were seen once. V is TRBV29-1 and J is TRBJ2-3; D gene ambiguous. Sequencing input: whole blood. This TCR came from an adult who was a healthcare worker with PCR-confirmed SARS-CoV-2 infection or an uninfected control (not recorded which). The CDR3: CSVVPLADTQYF. Here the CDR3 DNA reads TGCAGCGTTGTGCCCCTAGCAGATACGCAGTATTTT.